The 10 T cell receptor beta chains given below trace back to one sample, sequenced in a study of shared clonotypes between healthy human individuals. The table came from immunoSEQ multiplex PCR; TCRdb's copy has only in-frame clones and leaves some out. This table has 1.5 million to 1.9 million clones, 98% appearing once. Sequencing used naive CD4+ T cells sorted from blood. Noted subset: CD45RA+ positively selected. These receptor sequences come from a man aged 25 to 40 in good health.

J is TRBJ2-7 and V is TRBV5-1; 8 bases align to TRBD1. After removal of 2 bases from V and 6 bases from J, the junction contained 7 bases not matched to a gene. The germline gives CDR1 SGHRS, CDR2 YFSETQ. The CDR3 sequence is 14 residues long. This CDR3 reads CASSLQGDLGEQYF. The CDR3 DNA is TGCGCCAGCAGCTTACAGGGGGACTTGGGCGAGCAGTACTTC.

V usage is TRBV30 and J usage is TRBJ2-3; 12 bases line up with TRBD2. Germline loops: CDR1 GTSNPN, CDR2 SVGIG (reference sequence). The CDR3 extends over 17 amino acids. The junction had 6 bases not matched to a gene; V was cut back by 0 bases and J by 2 bases. CDR3 in DNA: TGTGCCTGGAGTGTACTTCGGACTAGCGGGGCCACAGATACGCAGTATTTT. It specifies CAWSVLRTSGATDTQYF.

The chain has TRBV18 and TRBJ2-7; D unresolved. The CDR3 is 12 amino acids. V was pared by 3 bases and J by 7 bases, with 10 bases between. Germline V CDR1 and CDR2: KGHSH, LQKENI. CDR3 region: CASSPLYGEQYF. DNA for the CDR3: TGTGCCAGCTCACCCCTATACGGGGAGCAGTACTTC.

The chain links TRBV5-1 to TRBJ2-1; 9 nucleotides line up with TRBD1. The CDR3 is made up of 17 amino acids. Unmatched junction bases numbered 11, after V lost 2 bases and J lost 5 bases. In germline, CDR1 is SGHRS, CDR2 YFSETQ. The CDR3 sequence: CASSFSPLGQGHNEQFF. The CDR3 nucleotides are TGCGCCAGCAGCTTTTCCCCGCTGGGACAGGGACACAATGAGCAGTTCTTC.

This chain joins TRBV28 and TRBJ2-5, with 9 bases lining up with TRBD1. Germline CDR1 reads MDHEN; CDR2 reads SYDVKM. CDR3 size: 14 residues. V lost 3 bases, J lost 6 bases, and 5 bases stayed unmatched. The CDR3 region is CASSFTGGIKTQYF. CDR3 nucleotide sequence: TGTGCCAGCAGTTTTACAGGGGGCATCAAGACCCAGTACTTC. Full variable domain (missing parts from reference TRBV28 and TRBJ2-5): DVKVTQSSRYLVKRTGEKVFLECVQDMDHENMFWYRQDPGLGLRLIYFSYDVKMKEKGDIPEGYSVSREKKERFSLILESASTNQTSMYLCASSFTGGIKTQYFGPGTRLLVL.

The gene calls are TRBV2 and TRBJ2-3; D unresolved. The CDR3 contains 14 residues. V shed 4 bases and J shed 2 bases, with 10 bases lying between them. The V gene's germline CDR1 is SNHLY and CDR2 FYNNEI. CDR3 sequence (DNA): TGTGCCAGCAGTGCAGATACACACACAGATACGCAGTATTTT. Translation: CASSADTHTDTQYF.

CDR3 DNA sequence: TGTGCCAGCAGCCAAGAGTGGAGAAACACAGATACGCAGTATTTT. Translating gives CASSQEWRNTDTQYF. The gene calls are TRBV14 and TRBJ2-3; D uncertain. There are 15 residues in the CDR3. Trimming removed 0 bases from V and 2 bases from J, with 9 bases in between. CDR1 and CDR2 from the germline V gene are SGHDN and FVKESK.

V usage is TRBV9 and J usage is TRBJ2-7; D is ambiguous. The CDR3 extends over 15 amino acids. CDR1 is SGDLS and CDR2 is YYNGEE in the germline V gene. V was trimmed by 2 bases and J by 6 bases, leaving 18 bases between them. CDR3 sequence reads: CASSVDSLVQSEQYF. The CDR3 nucleotides read TGTGCCAGCAGCGTGGATTCGTTGGTTCAAAGCGAGCAGTACTTC.

The chain recombines TRBV6-6 with TRBJ2-7; 7 bases map to TRBD1. Per germline, CDR1 MNHNY and CDR2 SVGAGI (reference sequence). The CDR3 length is 14 residues. Trimming at V came to 7 bases and at J to 3 bases, leaving 9 bases not matched to a gene. The CDR3 region has the DNA TGTGCCAGCAAACGGACAGGCACTATCTACGAGCAGTACTTC. Its translation is CASKRTGTIYEQYF.

V and J are TRBV9 and TRBJ1-3; perhaps TRBD1 as D (6 bases). Germline V gene lookup returns CDR1 SGDLS and CDR2 YYNGEE. There are 16 residues in the CDR3. Trimming stripped 3 bases from V and 3 bases from J, with 16 bases between. CDR3 loop: CASSAPGRGGGNTIYF. The CDR3 nucleotides are TGTGCCAGCAGCGCCCCAGGGAGGGGGGGTGGAAACACCATATATTTT.